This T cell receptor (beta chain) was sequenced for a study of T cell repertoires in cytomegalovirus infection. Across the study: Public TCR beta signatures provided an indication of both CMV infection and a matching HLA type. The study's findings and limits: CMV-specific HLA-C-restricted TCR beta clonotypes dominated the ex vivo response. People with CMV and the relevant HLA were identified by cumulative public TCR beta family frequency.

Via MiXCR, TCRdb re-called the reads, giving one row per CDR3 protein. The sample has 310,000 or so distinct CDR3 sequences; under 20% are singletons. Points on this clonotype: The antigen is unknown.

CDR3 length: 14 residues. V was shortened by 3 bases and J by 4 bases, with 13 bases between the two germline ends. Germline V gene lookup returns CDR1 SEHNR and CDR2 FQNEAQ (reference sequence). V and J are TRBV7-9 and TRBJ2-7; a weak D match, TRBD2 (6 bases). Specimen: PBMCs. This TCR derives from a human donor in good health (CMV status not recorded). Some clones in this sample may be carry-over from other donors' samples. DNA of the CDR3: TGTGCCAGCAGCTTTCGTGCGGGGTCATACGAGCAGTACTTC. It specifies CASSFRAGSYEQYF.